This TCR beta chain was captured in a study of blood T cell repertoires in COVID-19. Study information: Sample material is recorded as cDNA or gDNA derived from T cells, B-cell-depleted T cells, or PBMCs.

J gave up 1 base and V 4 bases, and 3 bases lay outside the gene matches. Germline CDR1 is SQVTM and CDR2 is ANQGSEA. CDR3 size: 15 residues. Assay: immunoSEQ multiplex PCR; the TCRdb copy retains only in-frame clones and omits some. Of approximately 240,000 clones detected, nearly 85% appear once; the ten largest clones hold roughly 1.2%. This clone was seen a single time. Patients from Seattle were sampled longitudinally, starting during active infection. The origin of this receptor is a young woman with COVID-19, enrolled during active disease. V and J are TRBV29-1 and TRBJ2-2; 10 nucleotides align to TRBD2. The sequencing sample was made of peripheral blood. In DNA, the CDR3 is TGCAGCGTTGGGATAGCGGGGGGGAACACCGGGGAGCTGTTTTTT. It yields the protein CSVGIAGGNTGELFF.